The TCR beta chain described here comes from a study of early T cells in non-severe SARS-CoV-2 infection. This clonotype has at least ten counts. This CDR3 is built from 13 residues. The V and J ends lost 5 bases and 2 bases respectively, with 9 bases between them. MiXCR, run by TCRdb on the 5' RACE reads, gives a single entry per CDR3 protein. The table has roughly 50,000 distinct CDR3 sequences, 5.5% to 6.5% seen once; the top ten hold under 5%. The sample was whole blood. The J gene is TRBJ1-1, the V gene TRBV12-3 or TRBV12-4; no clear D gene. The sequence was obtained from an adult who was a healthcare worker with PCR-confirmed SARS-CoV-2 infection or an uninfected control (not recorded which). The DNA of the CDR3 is TGTGCCAGCAGTGGGAGGGTAAACACTGAAGCTTTCTTT. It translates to CASSGRVNTEAFF.